This T cell receptor (beta chain) was identified in a study of OX40 agonist ivuxolimab in advanced cancers. Background on the whole study: Ivuxolimab, which targeted the costimulatory receptor OX40 (CD134), was an agonistic, fully human IgG2 monoclonal antibody. Intravenous ivuxolimab was administered to patients every 2 weeks at six dose levels: 0.01, 0.1, 0.3, 1.5, 3 and 10 mg/kg. Of the roughly 50 dose-escalation patients, hepatocellular carcinoma was present in 19, melanoma in about 15, renal cell carcinoma in 9 and head and neck cancer in 9. In the dose-escalation cohort, 82.7% of patients were male, and the mean age was around 60 years, with a range of about 20 to 90. Prior anti-PD-1, anti-PD-L1 or anti-CTLA-4 therapy was permitted, and checkpoint inhibitors had been received by 40% to 50% of dose-escalation patients. Three dose-escalation patients achieved partial responses, one with hepatocellular carcinoma and two with cutaneous melanoma. The point of sequencing TCRbeta in the periphery was to test whether ivuxolimab changed TCR sequence diversity and drove clonal T-cell expansion. The monotherapy dose-escalation portion (N ≈ 57 patients) of the phase I ivuxolimab trial is reported in the paper. What the work shows at the level of the full study, not this receptor alone: In the 0.1-3.0 mg/kg groups, partial responders had among the lowest normalized peripheral clonal expansion, particularly in CD8+ T cells. After ivuxolimab, expanded clones were on average more numerous among CD8+ T cells than among CD4+ T cells. The antigen specificity of the clonally expanded peripheral T cells was not determined. Low levels of normalized T-cell clonal expansion were also seen in some patients who did not respond. At doses of 0.1 to 3.0 mg/kg, clonal expansion of both CD4+ and CD8+ T cells in blood was seen between baseline and week 6.

Turning to this clone: Its antigen specificity is not known. One junction end disagrees with the germline gene, perhaps due to a read error.

For sequencing of the TCRbeta CDR3 region, genomic DNA was extracted from the sorted cells. The immunoSEQ Assay was used for sequencing of TCRbeta CDR3 regions. TCRdb re-hosts the immuneACCESS table, in-frame sequences only. Its copies lack some clones; in the studies checked, an unresolved V gene accounts for under half of them, and the cause for the rest is not known. The sample includes roughly 26,000 clones, with about 90% observed a single time. The ten largest account for approximately 19% of the sample. Patients with a history of autoimmune disease or receiving systemic immunosuppression were excluded from the trial. Peripheral blood for TCR sequencing was collected from all dose cohorts at baseline, on cycle 4 day 1, and on cycle 7 day 1. The samples were taken from a phase I, first-in-human, multicenter, open-label dose-escalation trial of ivuxolimab. Adults with locally advanced or metastatic head and neck squamous cell, hepatocellular, melanoma or renal cell carcinoma were enrolled in the trial. Before TCR sequencing, CD4+ T cells and CD8+ T cells were sorted from peripheral blood as separate populations.

The sequences come from CD4+ or CD8+ T cells sorted from blood, collected in a trial of the OX40 agonist ivuxolimab. The source of this sequence is an adult with an advanced solid tumor such as melanoma, head and neck, liver or kidney cancer.

The DNA reads TGTGCCAGCAGTTCCACCTCCTTTAATTCACCCCTCCACTTT. This translates into CASSSTSFNSPLHF. The chain is made from TRBV27 and TRBJ1-6, with the D gene too uncertain to name. In the germline V gene (reference sequence), CDR1 corresponds to MNHEY and CDR2 to SMNVEV. The CDR3 goes from the cysteine to the phenylalanine over 14 residues. Just the 42-base CDR3 DNA is kept, in frame starting at base 1.